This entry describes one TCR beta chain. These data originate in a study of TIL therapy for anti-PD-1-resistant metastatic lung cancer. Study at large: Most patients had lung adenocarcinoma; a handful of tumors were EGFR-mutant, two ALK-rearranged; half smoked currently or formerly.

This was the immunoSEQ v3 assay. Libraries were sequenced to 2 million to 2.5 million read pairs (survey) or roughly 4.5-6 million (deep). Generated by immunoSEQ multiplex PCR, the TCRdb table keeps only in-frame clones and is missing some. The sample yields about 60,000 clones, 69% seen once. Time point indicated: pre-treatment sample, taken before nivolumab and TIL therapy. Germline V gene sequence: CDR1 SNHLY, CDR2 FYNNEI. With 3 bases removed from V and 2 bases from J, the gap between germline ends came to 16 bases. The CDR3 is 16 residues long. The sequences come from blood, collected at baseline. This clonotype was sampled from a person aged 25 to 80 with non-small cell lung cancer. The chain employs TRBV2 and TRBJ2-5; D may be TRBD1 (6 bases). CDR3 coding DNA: TGTGCCAGCAGTGAGCGACAGGCGAAGCTACAAGAGACCCAGTACTTC. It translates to CASSERQAKLQETQYF. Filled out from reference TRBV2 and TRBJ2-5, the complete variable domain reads EPEVTQTPSHQVTQMGQEVILRCVPISNHLYFYWYRQILGQKVEFLVSFYNNEISEKSEIFDDQFSVERPDGSNFTLKIRSTKLEDSAMYFCASSERQAKLQETQYFGPGTRLLVL.